These 29 T cell receptor beta chains originate from one sample sequenced in a study of CD8+CD57+ T cells in acquired aplastic anemia (dated by TCRdb to between 2018 and 2020). Expansion of CD8+CD57+ cells had been shown by flow cytometry in the patients chosen for sequencing. Sequencing was performed on an Illumina HiSeq 2000. TCR beta VDJ combination and CDR3 sequence profiling used genomic DNA as the template. Using fastp trimming at Q25 and MiXCR clonotype assembly, TCRdb reanalyzed the public sequencing data and kept in-frame beta chains. Under each unique CDR3 protein, matching rows form one entry showing the most common genes and DNA. The sample table lists 200,000 or so distinct CDR3 sequences, 48% of them with a count of one. The ten largest clones take up over 7.5% of the sample. Sequences were obtained from sorted CD4+, CD8+, or CD8+CD57+ T cells (not recorded which) from PBMCs. All receptors derive from a human donor with aplastic anemia.

Of note for this clonotype: Being one base from a much bigger clone, this may be a read error. Without the conserved terminal phenylalanine or tryptophan, this CDR3 likely stems from a read error. The chain couples TRBV14 to TRBJ1-5; D is perhaps TRBD1 (5 bases). Germline values: CDR1 SGHDN, CDR2 FVKESK. CDR3 length: 13 amino acids. The ends were cut back, 3 bases at V and 5 bases at J, with 8 bases in the middle. CDR3 sequence reads: CASSQGGDQPQHL. CDR3 coding DNA: TGTGCCAGCAGCCAGGGGGGGGATCAGCCCCAGCATCTT.

This chain connects TRBV11-2 to TRBJ1-5; D call uncertain. There are 16 residues in the CDR3. V lost 5 bases and J 7 bases, leaving 21 bases between the germline ends. Germline-derived CDR1 and CDR2 are SGHAT and FQNNGV. The CDR3: CASSHDRAGEGQPQHF. The DNA of the CDR3 is TGTGCCAGCAGCCACGACCGGGCGGGAGAGGGACAGCCCCAGCATTTT. Drawing the rest from reference TRBV11-2 and TRBJ1-5, the complete variable domain is EAGVAQSPRYKIIEKRQSVAFWCNPISGHATLYWYQQILGQGPKLLIQFQNNGVVDDSQLPKDRFSAERLKGVDSTLKIQPAKLEDSAVYLCASSHDRAGEGQPQHFGDGTRLSIL.

On this clonotype: A much larger clone is a single base away; this may be a read error. The CDR3 sequence is CASRTGGRSNQPQHF. The CDR3 region has the DNA TGTGCCAGCAGGACAGGGGGCCGTAGCAATCAGCCCCAGCATTTT. The chain uses TRBV6-1 and TRBJ1-5, with 10 nucleotides matching TRBD1. The V gene's germline CDR1 is MNHNS and CDR2 SASEGT. The CDR3 extends over 15 amino acids. V trimming: 6 bases; J trimming: 0 bases; junction bases outside the gene matches: 2.

The CDR3 is CASSQEAGAVTDTQYF. In DNA, the CDR3 is TGTGCCAGCAGCCAAGAGGCGGGGGCCGTCACAGATACGCAGTATTTT. The chain carries TRBV4-2 and TRBJ2-3; D might be TRBD2 (7 bases). The CDR3 is 16 residues long. The V end was cut by 0 bases, the J end by 2 bases, with 12 bases between. Per germline, CDR1 LGHNA and CDR2 YNFKEQ.

The gene calls are TRBV6-1 and TRBJ1-6, with D unclear. Germline CDR1 and CDR2: MNHNS and SASEGT. The CDR3 sequence is 13 residues long. The ends were cut back, 8 bases at V and 4 bases at J, with 9 bases in the middle. CDR3: CASGDNYNSPLHF. Written as DNA, the CDR3 is TGTGCCAGCGGAGACAATTATAATTCACCCCTCCACTTT.

At least ten counts were recorded for this clonotype. This chain joins TRBV7-9 and TRBJ1-1; 7 bases fit TRBD1. Germline V gene lookup returns CDR1 SEHNR and CDR2 FQNEAQ (reference sequence). The CDR3 contains 14 residues. The V segment lost 3 bases and the J segment 4 bases; nucleotides outside the gene matches: 5. CDR3 bases: TGTGCCAGCAGCTTGACAGGGAGATTCACTGAAGCTTTCTTT. It specifies CASSLTGRFTEAFF.

V usage is TRBV7-3 and J usage is TRBJ1-1; tentative D call: TRBD1 (5 bases). The CDR3 is 15 residues long. V was trimmed by 5 bases and J by 6 bases, leaving 19 bases between them. The germline gives CDR1 SGHTA, CDR2 FQGTGA. This CDR3 is CASSQQPGARAEAFF. The CDR3 DNA follows: TGTGCCAGCAGCCAACAACCCGGGGCGAGGGCTGAAGCTTTCTTT. The complete variable domain, with remaining parts taken from reference TRBV7-3 and TRBJ1-1, reads GAGVSQTPSNKVTEKGKYVELRCDPISGHTALYWYRQSLGQGPEFLIYFQGTGAADDSGLPNDRFFAVRPEGSVSTLKIQRTERGDSAVYLCASSQQPGARAEAFFGQGTRLTVV.

This clonotype was found a few times. The rearrangement uses TRBV4-3 and TRBJ1-6; D possibly corresponds to TRBD1 (5 bases). V shed 1 base and J shed 5 bases, with 12 bases lying between them. Germline V gene lookup returns CDR1 LGHNA and CDR2 YSLEER. The CDR3 covers 16 residues. This CDR3 reads CASSQAVSRDNSPLHF. The DNA for the CDR3 is TGCGCCAGCAGCCAAGCAGTATCCAGGGATAATTCACCCCTCCACTTT.

The chain employs TRBV20-1 and TRBJ2-3; 10 bases fit TRBD1. CDR1 is DFQATT and CDR2 is SNEGSKA in the germline V gene (reference sequence). V lost 5 bases and J lost 2; bases outside the gene matches: 4. The CDR3 totals 14 residues. CDR3 nucleotide sequence: TGCAGTGCTGACGGGACAGGGGCCACAGATACGCAGTATTTT. Translated, it gives CSADGTGATDTQYF.

The sample holds many counts of this clonotype. The rearrangement uses TRBV29-1 and TRBJ2-1; D is ambiguous. The ends were cut back, 6 bases at V and 0 bases at J, with 15 bases in the middle. The germline V gene encodes CDR1 SQVTM and CDR2 ANQGSEA. This CDR3 is built from 15 residues. The CDR3 DNA reads TGCAGCGTAAGTAATGACGCAAGCTCCTACAATGAGCAGTTCTTC. It translates to CSVSNDASSYNEQFF.

The J gene is TRBJ2-2, the V gene TRBV4-3; no firm D call. CDR1 is LGHNA and CDR2 is YSLEER in the germline V gene. The CDR3 is 14 residues long. V was shortened by 4 bases and J by 7 bases, with 13 bases between the two germline ends. The CDR3 bases are TGCGCCAGCAGCCTCACTCGTGGGGTCGGGGAGCTGTTTTTT. Protein product: CASSLTRGVGELFF.

In its sample, this clonotype was seen many times. The chain joins TRBV5-4 to TRBJ1-2, with 7 bases that match TRBD1. This CDR3 is 14 amino acids long. Unmatched junction bases numbered 7, after V lost 4 bases and J lost 4 bases. Germline CDR1 reads SGHNT; CDR2 reads YYREEE (reference sequence). CDR3 coding DNA: TGTGCCAGCAGCGACAGGGCCATTCCCTATGGCTACACCTTC. Protein: CASSDRAIPYGYTF.

This clonotype was seen ten or more times. The V gene is TRBV5-6, the J gene TRBJ2-7; D is unresolved. The CDR3 extends over 13 amino acids. Germline CDR1 is SGHDT and CDR2 is YYEEEE. V dropped 0 bases and J dropped 9 bases, with 13 bases sitting between them. CDR3 nucleotide sequence: TGTGCCAGCAGCTTGGTTGCTGGCGTCGGGCAGTACTTC. It is translated as CASSLVAGVGQYF.

This clonotype was seen repeatedly, ten times or more. The chain uses TRBV6-1 and TRBJ1-1; D gene uncertain. V gave up 8 bases and J gave up 1 base, with 11 bases separating them. The germline CDR1 and CDR2 sequences are MNHNS and SASEGT. This CDR3 contains 13 residues. The CDR3 is CASGRRGNTEAFF. The CDR3 nucleotides read TGTGCCAGCGGCCGGCGAGGGAACACTGAAGCTTTCTTT.

This clonotype has at least ten counts. The V gene is TRBV20-1, the J gene TRBJ2-2; D unclear. The CDR3 runs 14 residues. Trimming took off 1 base at V and 0 bases at J, with 6 bases between the two ends. CDR1 DFQATT and CDR2 SNEGSKA come from the germline V gene (reference sequence). The CDR3 sequence: CSARGTANTGELFF. Here the CDR3 DNA reads TGCAGTGCTAGAGGCACCGCGAACACCGGGGAGCTGTTTTTT.

The chain employs TRBV19 and TRBJ1-5, with a weak D call TRBD1 (6 bases). V was trimmed by 6 bases and J by 3 bases, leaving 15 bases between them. The germline V gene has CDR1 LNHDA and CDR2 SQIVND (reference sequence). This CDR3 contains 15 residues. The CDR3 DNA follows: TGTGCCAGTAGGGCAGGGGAAGGGGCCAATCAGCCCCAGCATTTT. It is translated as CASRAGEGANQPQHF.

As regards this clonotype: This is likely a read error, given that the CDR3 carries no conserved phenylalanine or tryptophan at its end. This chain connects TRBV10-3 to TRBJ2-7, with D perhaps being TRBD1 or TRBD2 (5 bases each). The CDR3 loop spans 16 amino acids. CDR1 is ENHRY, CDR2 SYGVKD, per germline. CDR3 protein: CAISSRGRDADYEQYL. CDR3 DNA sequence: TGCGCCATCAGTTCCCGGGGTCGGGACGCTGACTACGAGCAGTACCTC.

The sample holds one count of this clonotype. This chain connects TRBV20-1 to TRBJ1-2; a possible D gene is TRBD1 (6 bases). Trimming stripped 0 bases from V and 1 base from J, with 6 bases between. CDR1 DFQATT and CDR2 SNEGSKA come from the germline V gene (reference sequence). The CDR3 runs 13 residues. CDR3 sequence (DNA): TGCAGTGCTAGAGACAGGGGTAACTATGGCTACACCTTC. It codes for CSARDRGNYGYTF.

A remark on this clonotype: This sequence may be a read error, since a much larger clone differs from it by one base. The chain carries TRBV20-1 and TRBJ1-4, with 8 bases that match TRBD1. The CDR3 is 13 residues long. Germline V gene lookup returns CDR1 DFQATT and CDR2 SNEGSKA (reference sequence). In DNA form, the CDR3 reads TGCAGTGCGTACAGGGGGGATAATGAAAAACTGTCTTTT. Translating gives CSAYRGDNEKLSF.

This chain connects TRBV9 to TRBJ1-4; maybe TRBD1 (5 bases). CDR1 SGDLS and CDR2 YYNGEE come from the germline V gene. The length of the CDR3 is 16 residues. Trimming pared 3 bases from V and 7 bases from J, leaving 19 bases between. The CDR3 spells CASSERGGWEREKLFF. CDR3 bases: TGTGCCAGCAGCGAAAGGGGAGGGTGGGAGCGTGAAAAACTGTTTTTT. Together with reference TRBV9 and TRBJ1-4, the CDR3 gives the full variable domain: DSGVTQTPKHLITATGQRVTLRCSPRSGDLSVYWYQQSLDQGLQFLIQYYNGEERAKGNILERFSAQQFPDLHSELNLSSLELGDSALYFCASSERGGWEREKLFFGSGTQLSVL.

In its sample, this clonotype was seen once. V is TRBV13 and J is TRBJ1-6; D not certain. Trimming removed 1 base at V and 5 bases at J, with 9 bases between. In germline, CDR1 is PRHDT, CDR2 FYEKMQ (reference sequence). The CDR3 extends over 15 amino acids. DNA of the CDR3: TGTGCCAGCAGCTTAGTACATCTAAATAATTCACCCCTCCACTTT. Translating it yields CASSLVHLNNSPLHF.

This clonotype has at least ten counts. V usage is TRBV10-3 and J usage is TRBJ2-7; D is possibly TRBD2 (6 bases). The germline V and J ends were trimmed by 10 bases and 5 bases, with 18 bases remaining between them. Germline V gene lookup returns CDR1 ENHRY and CDR2 SYGVKD. The CDR3 extends over 13 amino acids. The CDR3 region has the DNA TGTGCCACCACTAGCCAGCCGGAGGACGAGCAGTACTTC. Its translation is CATTSQPEDEQYF.

The chain employs TRBV10-3 and TRBJ1-1; 7 nucleotides line up with TRBD1. The J segment lost 3 bases and the V segment lost 5 bases, leaving 6 bases of the junction unmatched. CDR1 and CDR2 (germline): ENHRY, SYGVKD. CDR3 length equals 14 residues. The CDR3 DNA sequence: TGTGCCATCAGTAAACAGGGGTTCGACACTGAAGCTTTCTTT. Translation gives CAISKQGFDTEAFF.

The chain joins TRBV6-1 to TRBJ1-6; D call uncertain. This CDR3 contains 14 residues. Trimming stripped 6 bases from V and 8 bases from J, with 14 bases between. CDR1 and CDR2 (germline): MNHNS, SASEGT. The CDR3 here is CASSQRRTHSPLHF. CDR3 nucleotide sequence: TGTGCCAGCAGCCAACGACGAACGCATTCACCCCTCCACTTT.

The rearrangement links TRBV19 to TRBJ1-5, with D possibly TRBD1 on 6 matching bases. V lost 3 bases to trimming and J lost 0 bases, with 12 bases between them. Germline V lookup: CDR1 LNHDA, CDR2 SQIVND (reference sequence). The CDR3 extends over 16 amino acids. The CDR3 is CASSMGGTLSNQPQHF. In DNA, the CDR3 is TGTGCCAGTAGTATGGGGGGGACACTTAGCAATCAGCCCCAGCATTTT.

In nucleotides, the CDR3 is TGTGCCAGTAGTACCGCGGGACAGGGGAACACTGAAGCTTTCTTT. Its translation: CASSTAGQGNTEAFF. The rearrangement joins TRBV19 to TRBJ1-1, with 9 bases identical to TRBD1. The CDR3 covers 15 residues. Germline CDR1 reads LNHDA; CDR2 reads SQIVND (reference sequence). V dropped 4 bases and J dropped 1; count of bases not matched to a gene: 4.

V gene TRBV6-5 combines with J gene TRBJ2-3; TRBD2 aligns across 9 bases. The CDR3 consists of 17 residues. V lost 2 bases to trimming and J lost 0 bases; unmatched junction nucleotides: 6. Germline V gene sequence: CDR1 MNHEY, CDR2 SVGAGI. This chain's CDR3 is CASSYLAGSSSTDTQYF. The CDR3 bases are TGTGCCAGCAGTTACCTAGCGGGATCTTCTAGCACAGATACGCAGTATTTT.

This chain connects TRBV10-3 to TRBJ2-3; 11 bases agree with TRBD2. This CDR3 has 15 amino acids. The V segment lost 6 bases and the J segment 4 bases; nucleotides outside the gene matches: 6. CDR1 ENHRY and CDR2 SYGVKD come from the germline V gene. CDR3: CAIRGGTSGADTQYF. The CDR3 region has the DNA TGTGCCATCAGGGGGGGGACTAGCGGCGCAGATACGCAGTATTTT.

This clonotype was recorded once. V and J are TRBV7-3 and TRBJ2-2; 9 bases line up with TRBD2. This CDR3 is built from 15 residues. V lost 4 bases, J lost 4 bases, and 4 bases stayed unmatched. Looked up from germline, CDR1 is SGHTA and CDR2 is FQGTGA. This chain's CDR3 is CASSYAGGRTGELFF. CDR3 sequence (DNA): TGTGCCAGCAGCTATGCGGGAGGGCGCACCGGGGAGCTGTTTTTT.